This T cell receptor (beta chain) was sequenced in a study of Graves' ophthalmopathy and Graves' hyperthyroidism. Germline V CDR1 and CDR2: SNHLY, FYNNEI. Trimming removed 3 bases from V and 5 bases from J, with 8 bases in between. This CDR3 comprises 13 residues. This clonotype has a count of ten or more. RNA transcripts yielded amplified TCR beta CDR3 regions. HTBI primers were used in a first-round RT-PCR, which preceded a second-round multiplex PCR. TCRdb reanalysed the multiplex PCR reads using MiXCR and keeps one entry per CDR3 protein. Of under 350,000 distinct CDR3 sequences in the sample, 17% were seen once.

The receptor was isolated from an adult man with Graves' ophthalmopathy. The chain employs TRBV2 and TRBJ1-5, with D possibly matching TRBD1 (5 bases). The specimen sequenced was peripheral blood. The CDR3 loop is CASSDQGDQPQHF. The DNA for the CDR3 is TGTGCCAGCAGTGATCAGGGAGATCAGCCCCAGCATTTT.